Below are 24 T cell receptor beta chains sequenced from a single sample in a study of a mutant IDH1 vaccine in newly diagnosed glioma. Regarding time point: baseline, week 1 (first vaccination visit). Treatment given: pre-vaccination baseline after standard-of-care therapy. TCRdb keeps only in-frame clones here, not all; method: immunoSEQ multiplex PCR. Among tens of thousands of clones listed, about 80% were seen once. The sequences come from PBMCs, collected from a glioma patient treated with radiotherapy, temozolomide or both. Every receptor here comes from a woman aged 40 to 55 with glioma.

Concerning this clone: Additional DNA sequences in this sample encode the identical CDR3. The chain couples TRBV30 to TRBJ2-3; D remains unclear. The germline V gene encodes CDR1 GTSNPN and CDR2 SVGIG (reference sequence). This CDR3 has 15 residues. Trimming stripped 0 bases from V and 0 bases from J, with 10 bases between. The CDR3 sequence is CAWSVLGSSTDTQYF. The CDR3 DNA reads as TGTGCCTGGAGTGTACTCGGGTCTAGCACAGATACGCAGTATTTT.

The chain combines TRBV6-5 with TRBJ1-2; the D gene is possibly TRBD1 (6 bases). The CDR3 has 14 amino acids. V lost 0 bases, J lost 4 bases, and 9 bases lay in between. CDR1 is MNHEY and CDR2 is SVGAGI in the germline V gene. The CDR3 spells CASSYSGASYGYTF. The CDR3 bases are TGTGCCAGCAGTTACTCGGGGGCGAGCTATGGCTACACCTTC.

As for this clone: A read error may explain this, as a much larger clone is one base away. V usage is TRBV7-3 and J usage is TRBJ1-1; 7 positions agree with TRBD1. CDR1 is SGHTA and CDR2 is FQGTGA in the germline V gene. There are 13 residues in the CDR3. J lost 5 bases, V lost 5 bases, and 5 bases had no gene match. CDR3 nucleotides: TGTGCCAGCAGCGCAACAGGGGATACTGAAGCTTTCTTT. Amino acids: CASSATGDTEAFF. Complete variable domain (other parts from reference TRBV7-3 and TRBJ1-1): GAGVSQTPSNKVTEKGKYVELRCDPISGHTALYWYRQSLGQGPEFLIYFQGTGAADDSGLPNDRFFAVRPEGSVSTLKIQRTERGDSAVYLCASSATGDTEAFFGQGTRLTVV.

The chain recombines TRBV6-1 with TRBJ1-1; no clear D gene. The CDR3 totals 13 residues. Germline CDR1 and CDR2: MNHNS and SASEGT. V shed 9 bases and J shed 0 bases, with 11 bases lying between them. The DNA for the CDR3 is TGTGCCAGTAGGCGTGAAATGAACACTGAAGCTTTCTTT. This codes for CASRREMNTEAFF.

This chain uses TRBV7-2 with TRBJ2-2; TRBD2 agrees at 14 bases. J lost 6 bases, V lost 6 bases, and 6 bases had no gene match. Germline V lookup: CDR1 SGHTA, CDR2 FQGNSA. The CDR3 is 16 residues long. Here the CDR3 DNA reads TGTGCCAGCAGTTCCAGGACTAGCGGGGGGCCCGGGGAGCTGTTTTTT. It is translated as CASSSRTSGGPGELFF.

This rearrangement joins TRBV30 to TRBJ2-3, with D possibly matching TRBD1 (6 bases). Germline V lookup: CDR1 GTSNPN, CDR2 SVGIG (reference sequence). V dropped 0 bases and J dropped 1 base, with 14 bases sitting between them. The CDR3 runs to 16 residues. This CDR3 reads CAWSVQVGQRTDTQYF. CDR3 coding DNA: TGTGCCTGGAGTGTACAGGTGGGACAACGCACAGATACGCAGTATTTT.

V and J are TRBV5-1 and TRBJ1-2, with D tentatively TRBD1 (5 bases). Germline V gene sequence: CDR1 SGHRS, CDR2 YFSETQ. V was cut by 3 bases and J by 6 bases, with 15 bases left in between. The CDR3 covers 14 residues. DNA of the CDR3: TGCGCCAGCAGCTCCCCCCAGGGAGGCAATGGCTACACCTTC. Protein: CASSSPQGGNGYTF.

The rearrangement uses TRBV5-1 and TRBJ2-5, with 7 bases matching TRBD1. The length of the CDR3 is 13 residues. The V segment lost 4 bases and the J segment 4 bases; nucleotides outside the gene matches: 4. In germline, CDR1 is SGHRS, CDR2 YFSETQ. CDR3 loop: CASSIQGRETQYF. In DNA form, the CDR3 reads TGCGCCAGCAGCATACAGGGGCGAGAGACCCAGTACTTC.

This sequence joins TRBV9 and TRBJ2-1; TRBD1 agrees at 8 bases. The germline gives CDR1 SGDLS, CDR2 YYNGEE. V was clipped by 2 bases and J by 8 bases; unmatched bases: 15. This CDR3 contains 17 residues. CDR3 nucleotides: TGTGCCAGCAGCGTCGCTTCACAGGGGGTTGAAGTAGATGAGCAGTTCTTC. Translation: CASSVASQGVEVDEQFF.

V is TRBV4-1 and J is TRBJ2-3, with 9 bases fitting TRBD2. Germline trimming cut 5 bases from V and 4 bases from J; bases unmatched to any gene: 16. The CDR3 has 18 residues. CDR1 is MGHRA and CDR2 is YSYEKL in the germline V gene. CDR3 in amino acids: CASSYRDVRGGPPDTQYF. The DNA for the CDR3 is TGCGCCAGCAGCTATCGGGATGTGCGGGGGGGGCCCCCAGATACGCAGTATTTT.

The CDR3 nucleotides read TGTGCCAGCTCGCCGATACAGGGGAAAGGTGAAGCTTTCTTT. Translating gives CASSPIQGKGEAFF. The chain employs TRBV18 and TRBJ1-1, with TRBD1 matching over 7 bases. Losses at the gene ends were 6 bases for V and 7 bases for J; bases not matched to a gene: 11. This CDR3 is 14 amino acids long. CDR1 and CDR2 from the germline V gene are KGHSH and LQKENI. Full variable domain (missing parts from reference TRBV18 and TRBJ1-1): NAGVMQNPRHLVRRRGQEARLRCSPMKGHSHVYWYRQLPEEGLKFMVYLQKENIIDESGMPKERFSAEFPKEGPSILRIQQVVRGDSAAYFCASSPIQGKGEAFFGQGTRLTVV.

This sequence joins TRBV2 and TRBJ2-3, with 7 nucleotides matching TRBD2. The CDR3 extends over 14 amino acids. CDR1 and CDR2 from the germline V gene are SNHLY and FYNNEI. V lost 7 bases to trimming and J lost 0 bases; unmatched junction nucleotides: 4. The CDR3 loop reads CASTQAGSTDTQYF. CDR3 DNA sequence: TGTGCCAGCACTCAAGCGGGAAGCACAGATACGCAGTATTTT. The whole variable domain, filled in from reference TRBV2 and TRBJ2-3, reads EPEVTQTPSHQVTQMGQEVILRCVPISNHLYFYWYRQILGQKVEFLVSFYNNEISEKSEIFDDQFSVERPDGSNFTLKIRSTKLEDSAMYFCASTQAGSTDTQYFGPGTRLTVL.

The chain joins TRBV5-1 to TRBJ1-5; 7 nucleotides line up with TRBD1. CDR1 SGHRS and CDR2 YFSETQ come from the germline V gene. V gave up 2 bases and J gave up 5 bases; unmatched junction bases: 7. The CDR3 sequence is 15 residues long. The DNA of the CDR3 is TGCGCCAGCAGCTTAGGACAGGCGGCGCATCAGCCCCAGCATTTT. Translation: CASSLGQAAHQPQHF.

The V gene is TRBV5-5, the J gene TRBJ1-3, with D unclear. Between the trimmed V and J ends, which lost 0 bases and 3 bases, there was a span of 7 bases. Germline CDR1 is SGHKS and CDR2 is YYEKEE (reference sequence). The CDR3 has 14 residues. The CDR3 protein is CASSLGRSGNTIYF. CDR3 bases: TGTGCCAGCAGCTTGGGCCGCAGTGGAAACACCATATATTTT.

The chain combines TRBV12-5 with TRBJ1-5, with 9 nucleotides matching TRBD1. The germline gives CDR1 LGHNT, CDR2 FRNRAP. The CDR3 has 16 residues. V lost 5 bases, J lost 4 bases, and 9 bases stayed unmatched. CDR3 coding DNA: TGTGCTAGTGGTCCCTTACCGGGACAGGGTAATCAGCCCCAGCATTTT. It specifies CASGPLPGQGNQPQHF.

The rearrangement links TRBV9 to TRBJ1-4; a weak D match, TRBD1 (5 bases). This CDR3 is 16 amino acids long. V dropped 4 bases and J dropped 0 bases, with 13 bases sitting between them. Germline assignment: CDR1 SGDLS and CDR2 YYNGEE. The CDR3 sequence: CASSPWDGATNEKLFF. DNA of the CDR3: TGTGCCAGCAGCCCGTGGGACGGAGCAACTAATGAAAAACTGTTTTTT.

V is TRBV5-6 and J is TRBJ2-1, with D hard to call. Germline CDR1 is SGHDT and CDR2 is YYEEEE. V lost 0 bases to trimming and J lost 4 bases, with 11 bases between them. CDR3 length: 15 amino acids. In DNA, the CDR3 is TGTGCCAGCAGCTTGGTTAGCCCTATGTACAATGAGCAGTTCTTC. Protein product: CASSLVSPMYNEQFF.

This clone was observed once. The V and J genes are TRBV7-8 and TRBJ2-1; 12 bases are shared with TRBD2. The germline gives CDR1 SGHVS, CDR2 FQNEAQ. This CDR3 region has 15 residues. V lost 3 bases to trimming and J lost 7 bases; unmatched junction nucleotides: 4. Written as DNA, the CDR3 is TGTGCCAGCAGCTTGGCTAGCGGGGGGGCGAATGAGCAGTTCTTC. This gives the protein CASSLASGGANEQFF. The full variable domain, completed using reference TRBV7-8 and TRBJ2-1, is GAGVSQSPRYKVAKRGQDVALRCDPISGHVSLFWYQQALGQGPEFLTYFQNEAQLDKSGLPSDRFFAERPEGSVSTLKIQRTQQEDSAVYLCASSLASGGANEQFFGPGTRLTVL.

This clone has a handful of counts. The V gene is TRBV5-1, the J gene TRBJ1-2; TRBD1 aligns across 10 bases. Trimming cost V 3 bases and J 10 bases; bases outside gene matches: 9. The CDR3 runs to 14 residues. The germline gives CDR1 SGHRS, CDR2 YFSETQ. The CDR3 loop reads CASSSSGTGVSYTF. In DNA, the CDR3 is TGCGCCAGCAGCTCCTCCGGGACAGGGGTCTCCTACACCTTC.

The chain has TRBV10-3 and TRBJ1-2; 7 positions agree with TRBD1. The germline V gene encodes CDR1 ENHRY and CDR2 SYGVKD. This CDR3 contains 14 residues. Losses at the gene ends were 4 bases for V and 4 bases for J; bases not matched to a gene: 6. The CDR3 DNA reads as TGTGCCATCAGTGGGACAGGTGGGGGCTATGGCTACACCTTC. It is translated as CAISGTGGGYGYTF.

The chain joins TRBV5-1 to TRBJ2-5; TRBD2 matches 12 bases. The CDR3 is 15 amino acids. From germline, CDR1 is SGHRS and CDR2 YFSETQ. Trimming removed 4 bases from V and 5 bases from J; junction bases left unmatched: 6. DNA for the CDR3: TGCGCCAGCAGCGCCACTAGCGGGGGGCGGGAGACCCAGTACTTC. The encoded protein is CASSATSGGRETQYF. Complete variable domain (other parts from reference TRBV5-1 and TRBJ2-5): KAGVTQTPRYLIKTRGQQVTLSCSPISGHRSVSWYQQTPGQGLQFLFEYFSETQRNKGNFPGRFSGRQFSNSRSEMNVSTLELGDSALYLCASSATSGGRETQYFGPGTRLLVL.

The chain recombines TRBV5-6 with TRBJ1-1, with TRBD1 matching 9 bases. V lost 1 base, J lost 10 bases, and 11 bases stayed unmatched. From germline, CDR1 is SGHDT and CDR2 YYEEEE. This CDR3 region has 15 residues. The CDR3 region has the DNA TGTGCCAGCAGCTTGTTGGGACCGGACAGGGGATTAGCTTTCTTT. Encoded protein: CASSLLGPDRGLAFF.

In nucleotides, the CDR3 is TGCGCCAGCAGCTTGGGCGGGGGCTTATACAATGAGCAGTTCTTC. This gives the protein CASSLGGGLYNEQFF. The chain recombines TRBV5-1 with TRBJ2-1, with D tentatively TRBD2 (7 bases). This CDR3 spans 15 amino acids. V lost 0 bases, J lost 4 bases, and 11 bases lay in between. Germline assignment: CDR1 SGHRS and CDR2 YFSETQ.

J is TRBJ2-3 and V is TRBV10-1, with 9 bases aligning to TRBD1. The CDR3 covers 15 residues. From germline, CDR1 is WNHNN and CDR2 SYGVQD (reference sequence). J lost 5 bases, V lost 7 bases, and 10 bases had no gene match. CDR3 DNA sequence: TGCGCCAGCACCGAAGACCGGGACAGGGAAGATACGCAGTATTTT. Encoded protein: CASTEDRDREDTQYF.